This is a list of T cell receptor beta chains from one sample in a study of Graves' ophthalmopathy and Graves' hyperthyroidism. MiXCR was run by TCRdb on the multiplex PCR reads, yielding one entry per CDR3 protein. The sample includes over a million distinct CDR3 sequences, 35% to 40% seen only once; the top ten take roughly 10%. The sample consisted of peripheral blood or thyroid tissue (not recorded which). The receptors come from an adult man with Graves' hyperthyroidism. Each CDR3 is given with its conserved first and last residue. The order of the fields is clone size, D gene, V gene, J gene, CDR3 DNA, CDR3 protein. The D gene is left open where the match is weak. Expanded clones get a size class; other rows say once, few or many, or leave the size out.

abundance: -
d_gene: -
v_gene: TRBV9
j_gene: TRBJ1-6
CDR3nt: TGTGCCAGCAGCGTAGTCGGGGGTAATTCACCCCTCCACTTT
CDR3aa: CASSVVGGNSPLHF

abundance: -
d_gene: TRBD1
v_gene: TRBV7-2
j_gene: TRBJ2-2
CDR3nt: TGTGCCAGCAGCCAGGGACAGGGGGCGACCGGGGAGCTGTTTTTT
CDR3aa: CASSQGQGATGELFF

abundance: -
d_gene: -
v_gene: TRBV10-3
j_gene: TRBJ1-1
CDR3nt: TGTGCGACAGACGATAACACTGAAGCTTTCTTT
CDR3aa: CATDDNTEAFF

abundance: many
d_gene: TRBD1
v_gene: TRBV12-3/TRBV12-4
j_gene: TRBJ1-6
CDR3nt: TGTGCCAGCAGCGGGACAGGGATTTCACCCCTCCACTTT
CDR3aa: CASSGTGISPLHF

abundance: many
d_gene: -
v_gene: TRBV7-9
j_gene: TRBJ2-7
CDR3nt: TGTGCCAGCAGCTTAGTCTCCCAGGGGTACGAGCAGTACTTC
CDR3aa: CASSLVSQGYEQYF

abundance: -
d_gene: TRBD1
v_gene: TRBV20-1
j_gene: TRBJ1-2
CDR3nt: TGCAGTGCTTCCGGACAGGGGACGTATGGCTACACCTTC
CDR3aa: CSASGQGTYGYTF

abundance: -
d_gene: -
v_gene: TRBV20-1
j_gene: TRBJ1-2
CDR3nt: TGCAGTGCTGAGAGGACCGGGGCTGGCTACACCTTC
CDR3aa: CSAERTGAGYTF

abundance: -
d_gene: -
v_gene: TRBV29-1
j_gene: TRBJ2-7
CDR3nt: TGCAGCGTTGTGAGGGGGGCGGCCTCCTACGAGCAGTACTTC
CDR3aa: CSVVRGAASYEQYF

abundance: -
d_gene: -
v_gene: TRBV11-2
j_gene: TRBJ1-2
CDR3nt: TGTGCCAGCGATAACACGCACGGCGGGGGTGACGGCTACACCTTC
CDR3aa: CASDNTHGGGDGYTF

abundance: -
d_gene: TRBD2
v_gene: TRBV19
j_gene: TRBJ2-2
CDR3nt: TGTGCCAGTAGGAAATACGTGCGGGGGGGTACCGGGGAGCTGTTTTTT
CDR3aa: CASRKYVRGGTGELFF

abundance: -
d_gene: TRBD1
v_gene: TRBV5-4
j_gene: TRBJ1-2
CDR3nt: TGTGCCAGCAGCGCGGGGCAGGGGGCCCTTATTAACTATGGCTACACCTTC
CDR3aa: CASSAGQGALINYGYTF

abundance: -
d_gene: TRBD2
v_gene: TRBV29-1
j_gene: TRBJ2-7
CDR3nt: TGCAGCGTAAGTGGGACTAGCGGGCATCCCCCCGACTTC
CDR3aa: CSVSGTSGHPPDF

abundance: many
d_gene: -
v_gene: TRBV7-9
j_gene: TRBJ1-1
CDR3nt: TGTGCCAGCAGCCGGGTCCCCCTGATTGAGGCTTTCTTT
CDR3aa: CASSRVPLIEAFF

abundance: many
d_gene: -
v_gene: TRBV7-9
j_gene: TRBJ1-2
CDR3nt: TGTGCCAGCAGCTGGGTCACAACAGAGGCCGCTAACTATGGCTACACCTTC
CDR3aa: CASSWVTTEAANYGYTF

abundance: once
d_gene: TRBD2
v_gene: TRBV7-8
j_gene: TRBJ2-3
CDR3nt: TGTGCCAGCAGCCCGCGGGAGGGTGCAGATACGCAGTATTTT
CDR3aa: CASSPREGADTQYF

abundance: once
d_gene: TRBD2
v_gene: TRBV4-1
j_gene: TRBJ2-5
CDR3nt: TGCGCCAGCAGCCCATTAGCGGGGGGCGACCAAGAGACCCAGTACTTC
CDR3aa: CASSPLAGGDQETQYF

abundance: -
d_gene: -
v_gene: TRBV20-1
j_gene: TRBJ1-1
CDR3nt: TGCAGTGCTAGAGAGGACAGTAGAGAAGCTTTCTTT
CDR3aa: CSAREDSREAFF

abundance: -
d_gene: -
v_gene: TRBV10-3
j_gene: TRBJ1-4
CDR3nt: TGTGTCATCAGTACGGGACTAGCGGTCCAACTGTTTTTT
CDR3aa: CVISTGLAVQLFF

abundance: many
d_gene: TRBD1
v_gene: TRBV20-1
j_gene: TRBJ1-6
CDR3nt: TGCAGTGCTAGAGATGGTCGTCCAGGGACAGGCACCCTCCACTTT
CDR3aa: CSARDGRPGTGTLHF

abundance: many
d_gene: TRBD1
v_gene: TRBV7-9
j_gene: TRBJ2-5
CDR3nt: TGTGCCAGCAGTAATAACAGGGGGCGGTTGGTGACCCAGTACTTC
CDR3aa: CASSNNRGRLVTQYF

abundance: many
d_gene: -
v_gene: TRBV29-1
j_gene: TRBJ2-2
CDR3nt: TGCAGCGTTGGTCGAACTACGGGGACCGGGGAGCTGTTTTTT
CDR3aa: CSVGRTTGTGELFF

abundance: -
d_gene: TRBD1
v_gene: TRBV4-3
j_gene: TRBJ2-6
CDR3nt: TGCGCCAGCAATCCGGGACAGCTACCAGTCTCTGGGGCCAACGTCCTGACTTTC
CDR3aa: CASNPGQLPVSGANVLTF